This T cell receptor (beta chain) was obtained from a study of cytomegalovirus exposure and HLA in healthy donors (dated 2017 in TCRdb). As for the study more broadly: In an earlier analysis of 450 to 750 of the donors, about 260 Gb of sequence data and roughly 100 million unique TCR beta sequences from 150 million to 200 million T cells were reported. An early release that covered roughly 600 HLA-typed donors contained around 300 gigabases of sequencing data and 80 million or so unique TCR sequences. In a later genetic analysis, genome-wide SNP genotypes for about 60% of the 666 donors were used, and that subset was treated as a discovery cohort. HLA typing included class I and class II loci at four-digit resolution. The genetic ancestry cluster associated with self-reported Caucasian donors included about 84% of the approximately 400 genotyped donors. To predict cytomegalovirus infection status, the study combined high-throughput TCR immunosequencing, statistical association of individual TCRs with disease status, and machine learning. All discovery cohort repertoires had been generated on a single sequencing platform. The T cell repertoires of 700 or so subjects were profiled by immunosequencing and related to cytomegalovirus serostatus. Alongside the repertoire data, information on donor age, sex, ethnicity and CMV serostatus was compiled. The aim of the study was to test whether cataloging public T cell receptors could identify signatures of past pathogen exposure. Typing coverage varied by locus: about 620-640 donors for A, B, C, DRB1 and DQB1; under 550 for DQA1; around 570 for DPA1; 450 to 480 for DPB1. To study patterns of TCR occurrence, a later analysis re-analyzed previously published TCR beta repertoires from 550 to 800 donors and added high-resolution HLA genotyping. To decide whether each TCR beta V gene segment behaved as functional or pseudogenic, an earlier analysis of some 570 of the donors relied on high-throughput TCR beta sequencing. Among some 400 genotyped donors of the cohort, an average of approximately 240,000 unique TCR beta nucleotide sequences was sequenced per donor, of which 15% to 20% were non-productive. Rather than using new phenotypic data, the later analysis identified candidate immune exposures from TCR beta sequences and from how often those sequences occurred across donors. Because of strong linkage in the cohort, 4 to 6 DR-DQ haplotypes were treated as single units for association and clustering. A separate validation cohort of roughly 120 different subjects was used in addition to the 666-subject first cohort. General conclusions and limits of the study: A further reported finding was that TCR beta sequences accurately predicted the HLA-A and HLA-B alleles for most subjects in the first cohort. The earlier analysis of almost 600 of the donors excluded roughly 16 rarely observed V segments, including chromosome 9 orphons, because counts were too low. The study listed 164 TCR beta chains as associated with cytomegalovirus. Correlated functional status among segregating V segments might reflect linkage disequilibrium, but an unknown experimental factor could not be ruled out. The classifier was reported to diagnose cytomegalovirus status with high specificity and sensitivity in both the original cohort and the validation cohort. In a later genetic analysis, fewer N-insertions in productive TCRs were reported among donors in an Asian-associated ancestry cluster than the approximately 630-donor mean. According to the authors, the approach could potentially be generalized to other disease states and immunological phenotypes. In a later analysis, HLA-associated TCR beta chains showed more clonal expansion and lower generation probabilities than non-associated chains that were equally common. Some IMGT-functional V segments, including TRBV6-2 and TRBV6-3, could not be told apart with the 87-base-pair reads, so those segments were excluded. Because HLA typing was missing for some donors at each locus, association tests included only the typed subset. Presence/absence analyses assumed roughly uniform sequencing depth across donors, an assumption that may not hold. Assigning TCR associations to individual alleles was difficult when HLA alleles, especially DR and DQ, strongly co-occurred. In vitro tests confirmed that a few of the cytomegalovirus-associated TCR beta chains recognize cytomegalovirus antigens. The sequencing pipeline was judged likely to have produced a cluster of highly shared sequence variants as a technical artifact. Only TCR beta chains were sequenced in this cohort, and the absence of alpha or paired-chain data limited detectable features. A later analysis reported that several top co-occurrence clusters appeared linked to parvovirus B19, influenza, CMV and Epstein-Barr virus. In an earlier analysis of around 500 of the donors, most TCR beta V segments appeared in productive rearrangements about 87% or about 30% of the time, broadly matching IMGT annotations. Immune exposure information for the cohort was limited to CMV serostatus. In a later analysis, more than 15,000 TCR beta sequences were associated with specific HLA alleles at a false discovery rate of 0.05. Most TCR sequences were observed very rarely across donors, whereas some public TCRs were present in many individuals. According to a later analysis, most CMV-associated TCR beta chains appeared to be HLA-restricted, and the HLA associations seemed to be driven largely by CMV exposure. A later genetic analysis associated a missense DCLRE1C variant with V-gene and J-gene trimming of TCR beta chains, and an independent cohort replicated the association. According to a later analysis, TCR association rates differed among HLA loci, with DRB1 alleles showing the most associated TCRs and HLA-C alleles showing the fewest.

Remarks on this clone: Its antigen target is currently unknown. No base-level quality is on record; no much larger clone is a single base apart.

Library preparation was by the immunoSEQ multiplex PCR assay. A mixture of 60 forward primers for TCR Vbeta segments and 13 reverse primers for TCR Jbeta segments was used in the multiplex PCR. A multiplex PCR assay on genomic DNA amplified the CDR3 region of rearranged TCR beta genes. On the Illumina HiSeq System, the amplified TCR beta libraries were sequenced as 87-base-pair reads. The source study handled its data this way. A later analysis counted 65 million to 90 million unique TCR beta chains across the 700 or so repertoires, and 10 million to 11 million of these chains were shared by at least two donors. To remove PCR and sequencing errors, raw reads were error-corrected and collapsed into unique sequences using a nearest-neighbor algorithm that merged closely related sequences. To assign V, D and J gene segments, CDR3 sequences were aligned to IMGT reference sequences. Each retained sequence needed at least a six-nucleotide match to both a V gene segment and a J gene segment. Rearrangements were classified as productive when the CDR3 lacked stop codons and remained in frame with V and J, and all other rearrangements were classified as non-productive. Following IMGT convention, CDR3 was defined as the stretch from the second conserved V-encoded cysteine up to the conserved J-encoded phenylalanine. Sequences without an unambiguous match to a single V gene segment were excluded from the earlier analysis of a few hundred of the donors. An earlier analysis of just under 600 of the donors called V segments functional above 56.7% productive rearrangements and segregating when the between-donor standard deviation exceeded 5%. A statistical classification framework was built to diagnose cytomegalovirus status from the catalog of TCR beta chain sequences. In a later analysis, TCR nucleotide sequences were compared against IMGT/GENE-DB human TR gene sequences so that V and J genes could be assigned. A later analysis assigned CDR3 sequences and most-parsimonious VDJ recombination scenarios with the TCRdist pipeline. In a later analysis, each TCR beta chain was defined by its CDR3 amino acid sequence together with its V-gene family, and reads lacking a unique V-gene family were excluded. As a way to deal with suspected cross-contamination and a sequencing artifact, a later analysis dropped approximately 590 nucleotide sequences that were highly shared and had low generation probability. For each public chain, a later analysis derived a clonal expansion index from normalized ranks of inferred template counts within each repertoire. Generation probabilities in a later analysis came from a VDJ recombination model fitted to out-of-frame rearrangements, and those results were checked against IGoR. In a later analysis, hypergeometric tests were used to score TCR-TCR, TCR-HLA and TCR-CMV co-occurrence, with a repertoire-size bias correction applied to TCR pairs. In a later analysis, false discovery rates were estimated by permuting HLA or CMV assignments 20 times. A later analysis grouped co-occurring TCRs with DBSCAN, adding TCRdist sequence similarity when clustering within HLA-allele-positive subsets. Repertoires with fewer than 30,000 or more than 120,000 public chains were left out of co-occurrence clustering, as were a handful of repertoires with anomalous nucleotide sharing. TCRdb limited this immuneACCESS table to in-frame rearrangements with V and J called. A share of clones is missing; checked studies link under half to unresolved V genes, and the rest is unexplained. That table supplies the V and J calls and clone size; D and trimming were determined from the DNA. A total of more than 130,000 clones appear in this sample, roughly 80% of them only once. Around 6.8% of the sample goes to the ten largest clones.

The cohort was made up of approximately 670 healthy bone marrow donors. All cohort members were sampled while nominally healthy, although unrecorded immune exposures were likely present. The donor was CMV seropositive and was included in the group of almost 300 seropositive cohort members. Each donor provided a peripheral blood sample, and peripheral blood mononuclear cells were used for TCR beta sequencing. The Qiagen DNeasy Blood Extraction Kit was used to extract genomic DNA from the blood cell samples. Spanning cysteine to phenylalanine, the CDR3 consists of 16 amino acids. Just CDR3 DNA is preserved here, 48 bases in frame from base 1. V trim: 4 bases; J trim: 4 bases; unmatched bases: 11. The CDR1 and CDR2 encoded by the germline V gene are SGHRS and YFSETQ.

The sequence joins TRBV5-1 to TRBJ2-5; 9 bases in the junction line up with TRBD1. The TCR sequence derives from a man between 35 and 55 years old in good health and CMV-seropositive. Sequencing was done on a sample of PBMCs. The sequenced DNA: TGCGCCAGCAGCATCGGACAGGGGAGGGTAGGAGAGACCCAGTACTTC. Translated, it reads CASSIGQGRVGETQYF.